Presented here are 32 T cell receptor beta chains from one specimen sequenced in a study of vaccination effects on CD4 cells after COVID-19. The table came from immunoSEQ multiplex PCR; TCRdb's copy has only in-frame clones and leaves some out. Seen here are tens of thousands of clones, 74% observed once, and the top ten hold approximately 3.5%. Their antigens are not known. The ViraFEST assay expanded antigen-specific CD4+ T cells with viral peptide pools before sequencing. CD4+ T cell isolation took place after 10 days of culture. Nucleocapsid antibodies were negative in the vaccine recipients, who had never had SARS-CoV-2 infection. Sequenced material: CD4+ T cells from PBMCs cultured with SARS-CoV-2 spike peptides, taken before COVID-19 vaccination. The receptors originated from a human donor who received a COVID-19 vaccine.

This clone was counted a few times. The CDR3 nucleotides are TGTGCCAGCAGCCCCCATTGGCTGGCGGGAGGCGGAAGGTACAATGAGCAGTTCTTC. Translation gives CASSPHWLAGGGRYNEQFF. V usage is TRBV13 and J usage is TRBJ2-1; TRBD2 aligns across 8 bases. Trimming took 5 bases from V and 4 from J; bases not matched to a gene: 19. The CDR3 totals 19 residues. CDR1 is PRHDT and CDR2 is FYEKMQ in the germline V gene (reference sequence).

This clone has just a few counts. The chain carries TRBV11-2 and TRBJ1-4, with TRBD1 identical over 7 bases. V lost 5 bases and J lost 5; bases outside the gene matches: 8. Looked up from germline, CDR1 is SGHAT and CDR2 is FQNNGV. CDR3 length: 15 amino acids. The CDR3 DNA reads as TGTGCCAGCAGCACCCGGACAGGACTGAATGAAAAACTGTTTTTT. It yields the protein CASSTRTGLNEKLFF.

This rearrangement joins TRBV7-9 to TRBJ1-1, with D possibly TRBD1 on 6 matching bases. CDR3 size: 15 residues. Germline assignment: CDR1 SEHNR and CDR2 FQNEAQ (reference sequence). Trimming shortened V by 5 bases and J by 4 bases, and 17 bases separated the two germline ends. The CDR3 DNA sequence: TGTGCCAGCAGCCTCCAGACAGGTCGAAGCACTGAAGCTTTCTTT. Its translation: CASSLQTGRSTEAFF.

CDR3 sequence: CASRYTTGTNYGYTF. CDR3 nucleotide sequence: TGTGCCAGCAGATACACGACAGGAACTAACTATGGCTACACCTTC. This rearrangement joins TRBV6-5 to TRBJ1-2; D may be TRBD1 (6 bases). With 6 bases removed from V and 0 bases from J, the gap between germline ends came to 14 bases. The germline V gene has CDR1 MNHEY and CDR2 SVGAGI. This CDR3 is 15 amino acids long.

The chain carries TRBV3-1 (or the pseudogene TRBV3-2) and TRBJ1-3; weak D call: TRBD1 (6 bases). V gave up 1 base and J gave up 4 bases, with 17 bases separating them. The CDR3 sequence is 17 residues long. Germline V gene data show CDR1 as LGHDT and CDR2 as YNNKEL (reference sequence). CDR3 sequence (DNA): TGTGCCAGCAGCCAAGGACCGGGACAAGGGTCGGGAAACACCATATATTTT. It is translated as CASSQGPGQGSGNTIYF.

The genes are TRBV7-2 and TRBJ1-5, with D maybe TRBD1 (6 bases). The CDR3 has 15 amino acids. CDR1 SGHTA and CDR2 FQGNSA come from the germline V gene. Trimming took 5 bases from V and 5 from J, leaving 16 bases between them. The CDR3 loop reads CASSVSGAGYQPQHF. Here the CDR3 DNA reads TGTGCCAGCAGCGTATCGGGGGCCGGATATCAGCCCCAGCATTTT. The variable domain in full, with the rest retrieved from reference TRBV7-2 and TRBJ1-5, is GAGVSQSPSNKVTEKGKDVELRCDPISGHTALYWYRQSLGQGLEFLIYFQGNSAPDKSGLPSDRFSAERTGGSVSTLTIQRTQQEDSAVYLCASSVSGAGYQPQHFGDGTRLSIL.

This clone was seen more than once but under ten times. The CDR3 region is CASSDPRQETQYF. The CDR3, as DNA: TGTGCCAGCAGTGACCCGCGCCAAGAGACCCAGTACTTC. The J gene is TRBJ2-5, the V gene TRBV25-1, with unresolved D. Germline CDR1 is MGHDK and CDR2 is SYGVNS. V lost 3 bases to trimming and J lost 1 base, with 6 bases between them. The CDR3 is made up of 13 amino acids.

The chain combines TRBV18 with TRBJ2-1; TRBD2 matches at 9 bases. The length of the CDR3 is 15 residues. From germline, CDR1 is KGHSH and CDR2 LQKENI. J gave up 9 bases and V 6 bases, and 12 bases lay outside the gene matches. The CDR3 DNA sequence: TGTGCCAGCTCGCCGGGACTAGCATCCCCAGGTGAGCAGTTCTTC. Protein product: CASSPGLASPGEQFF.

This chain connects TRBV19 to TRBJ2-1; 9 bases line up with TRBD2. V dropped 2 bases and J dropped 7; count of bases not matched to a gene: 9. Looked up from germline, CDR1 is LNHDA and CDR2 is SQIVND (reference sequence). The CDR3 is made up of 16 amino acids. CDR3 in DNA: TGTGCCAGTAGTATATGGGGTCAAGCGGGGGGAAATGAGCAGTTCTTC. It yields the protein CASSIWGQAGGNEQFF.

The chain couples TRBV12-5 to TRBJ2-3; maybe TRBD1 (5 bases). Per germline, CDR1 LGHNT and CDR2 FRNRAP. V was shortened by 0 bases and J by 5 bases, with 9 bases between the two germline ends. The CDR3 spans 14 residues. The CDR3 loop reads CASGLVLGVDTQYF. In DNA form, the CDR3 reads TGTGCTAGTGGTTTGGTGCTAGGGGTAGATACGCAGTATTTT.

The chain is built from TRBV18 and TRBJ2-7, with 10 positions matching TRBD2. The CDR3 runs to 15 residues. Germline CDR1 and CDR2: KGHSH and LQKENI. J was trimmed by 2 bases and V by 0 bases; bases with no gene match: 1. DNA of the CDR3: TGTGCCAGCTCACCACCCGGGACTAGCGCCTACGAGCAGTACTTC. Its translation is CASSPPGTSAYEQYF.

This clone was seen a single time. The genes are TRBV28 and TRBJ1-2; TRBD1 might be the D (6 bases). The V gene lost 6 bases and the J gene lost 4 bases, with 15 bases spanning the gap. From germline, CDR1 is MDHEN and CDR2 SYDVKM. The CDR3 is 14 residues long. CDR3 residues: CASRTPQGSYGYTF. In DNA form, the CDR3 reads TGTGCCAGCAGAACGCCTCAGGGGTCCTATGGCTACACCTTC.

This clone occurred a few times. The chain links TRBV6-1 to TRBJ2-3; no clear D. The CDR3 has 15 amino acids. The germline CDR1 and CDR2 sequences are MNHNS and SASEGT. The V gene lost 1 base and the J gene lost 2 bases, with 10 bases spanning the gap. CDR3 loop: CASSEGNRNTDTQYF. The CDR3 DNA reads as TGTGCCAGCAGTGAAGGAAACAGAAACACAGATACGCAGTATTTT.

This chain links TRBV11-1 with TRBJ2-2; tentatively, D is TRBD2 (6 bases). In germline, CDR1 is SGHAT, CDR2 FQDESV (reference sequence). This CDR3 spans 14 amino acids. V was trimmed by 4 bases and J by 3 bases, leaving 9 bases between them. CDR3 amino acids: CASSWDSYTGELFF. CDR3 coding DNA: TGTGCCAGCAGCTGGGACTCCTACACCGGGGAGCTGTTTTTT.

This chain joins TRBV15 and TRBJ2-3; D uncertain. This CDR3 contains 17 residues. Germline CDR1 LNHNV, CDR2 YYDKDF (reference sequence). V was pared by 0 bases and J by 3 bases, with 16 bases between. The CDR3 coding sequence is TGTGCCACCAGCAGAGATTTTGCAGATCGCCGAACAGATACGCAGTATTTT. Translation gives CATSRDFADRRTDTQYF.

This chain joins TRBV5-1 and TRBJ2-7; 9 bases map to TRBD2. The CDR3 covers 19 residues. Trimming cost V 4 bases and J 2 bases; bases outside gene matches: 19. Per germline, CDR1 SGHRS and CDR2 YFSETQ. The CDR3, as DNA: TGCGCCAGCAGCCCCGGGGGGTGGAGCGGGAGGAAGGTGACCTACGAGCAGTACTTC. Translation gives CASSPGGWSGRKVTYEQYF.

J is TRBJ1-5 and V is TRBV6-6, with D unclear. V lost 5 bases and J 1 base, leaving 12 bases between the germline ends. CDR1 is MNHNY, CDR2 SVGAGI, per germline (reference sequence). There are 15 residues in the CDR3. The CDR3 here is CASSVGRVSNQPQHF. The CDR3 region has the DNA TGTGCCAGCAGTGTGGGGAGGGTCAGCAATCAGCCCCAGCATTTT.

The chain carries TRBV4-1 and TRBJ2-7; D perhaps matches TRBD1 (8 bases). V lost 1 base and J lost 4, with 20 bases in between. CDR1 and CDR2 from the germline V gene are MGHRA and YSYEKL. The CDR3 length is 17 residues. In DNA form, the CDR3 reads TGCGCCAGCAGCCAAGGCCCTGACAGGGGAGGGCAGTACGAGCAGTACTTC. Protein product: CASSQGPDRGGQYEQYF.

The chain employs TRBV29-1 and TRBJ2-1; 7 nucleotides match TRBD2. CDR3 length equals 12 residues. J lost 4 bases, V lost 6 bases, and 3 bases had no gene match. The germline V gene has CDR1 SQVTM and CDR2 ANQGSEA. As DNA, the CDR3 is TGCAGCGTGGGGACTAATTACAATGAGCAGTTCTTC. Encoded protein: CSVGTNYNEQFF.

The chain has TRBV25-1 and TRBJ2-3; D perhaps matches TRBD2 (5 bases). The V and J ends lost 7 bases and 8 bases respectively, with 16 bases between them. Germline CDR1 and CDR2: MGHDK and SYGVNS. This CDR3 comprises 13 residues. CDR3 sequence reads: CASTGLAPGTQYF. For the CDR3, the DNA is TGTGCCAGCACCGGACTGGCCCCGGGTACGCAGTATTTT.

The gene calls are TRBV29-1 and TRBJ1-1; D not resolved. Trimming took 7 bases from V and 6 from J, leaving 24 bases between them. Germline V CDR1 and CDR2: SQVTM, ANQGSEA. The CDR3 runs to 15 residues. The CDR3 region has the DNA TGCAGCGCCGTTGGAAGGCCGGTCGGAAGGTCTGAAGCTTTCTTT. This codes for CSAVGRPVGRSEAFF.

This clone was counted once. This chain joins TRBV6-6 and TRBJ1-5; D gene ambiguous. CDR1 is MNHNY and CDR2 is SVGAGI in the germline V gene (reference sequence). Trimming cost V 4 bases and J 6 bases, with 10 bases left between them. This CDR3 spans 13 amino acids. CDR3 DNA: TGTGCCAGCAGTTCTGAAACCCCTCAGCCCCAGCATTTT. The encoded protein is CASSSETPQPQHF.

The chain employs TRBV2 and TRBJ2-7; 12 nucleotides agree with TRBD2. The CDR3 is 18 residues long. J was trimmed by 1 base and V by 5 bases; bases with no gene match: 12. Germline loops: CDR1 SNHLY, CDR2 FYNNEI. The DNA of the CDR3 is TGTGCCAGCAGTTATACCCCCCGGACTAGCGGGAAATCCTACGAGCAGTACTTC. This gives the protein CASSYTPRTSGKSYEQYF.

The chain uses TRBV11-2 and TRBJ1-3, with D tentatively TRBD1 (5 bases). V was trimmed by 5 bases and J by 7 bases, leaving 27 bases between them. This CDR3 is 18 amino acids long. CDR1 is SGHAT and CDR2 is FQNNGV in the germline V gene. Here the CDR3 DNA reads TGTGCCAGCAGCAAGAGGTGGGGGACGGAGGATATCTCGAACACCATATATTTT. Translation gives CASSKRWGTEDISNTIYF.

The chain uses TRBV18 and TRBJ2-2; 14 bases match TRBD2. This CDR3 is built from 17 residues. V lost 0 bases and J lost 5; bases outside the gene matches: 2. Germline V gene lookup returns CDR1 KGHSH and CDR2 LQKENI. The CDR3 here is CASSPPGTSGRTGELFF. The CDR3 DNA reads TGTGCCAGCTCACCACCCGGGACTAGCGGGAGAACCGGGGAGCTGTTTTTT.

This chain connects TRBV6-5 to TRBJ1-1, with a weak D call TRBD1 (5 bases). V gave up 6 bases and J gave up 0 bases, with 11 bases separating them. The CDR3 loop spans 14 amino acids. CDR1 and CDR2 (germline): MNHEY, SVGAGI. CDR3 in amino acids: CASSRQTLNTEAFF. CDR3 bases: TGTGCCAGCAGCCGACAGACCTTGAACACTGAAGCTTTCTTT.

This clone was found a few times. The chain couples TRBV6-5 to TRBJ2-7; the D gene is possibly TRBD2 (5 bases). Trimming removed 9 bases at V and 2 bases at J, with 17 bases between. From germline, CDR1 is MNHEY and CDR2 SVGAGI. This CDR3 is 14 amino acids long. The DNA for the CDR3 is TGTGCCAGTCGACGGGATACCGGGGCCTACGAGCAGTACTTC. This translates into CASRRDTGAYEQYF.

The V and J genes are TRBV10-2 and TRBJ1-2, with D possibly being TRBD1 (6 bases). From germline, CDR1 is WSHSY and CDR2 SAAADI. The CDR3 covers 15 residues. V dropped 6 bases and J dropped 2 bases, with 16 bases sitting between them. The CDR3 loop reads CASSDPMTGNYGYTF. CDR3 nucleotides: TGCGCCAGCAGCGACCCAATGACAGGCAACTATGGCTACACCTTC.

The genes are TRBV6-4 and TRBJ2-2; 10 bases align to TRBD2. CDR1 and CDR2 from the germline V gene are MRHNA and SNTAGT. Trimming cost V 9 bases and J 6 bases; bases outside gene matches: 7. This CDR3 has 14 residues. CDR3: CASRGTSESGELFF. The CDR3 DNA reads as TGTGCCAGTCGCGGGACTAGCGAGTCCGGGGAGCTGTTTTTT.

The V gene is TRBV10-3, the J gene TRBJ2-7; 10 bases match TRBD2. The CDR3 covers 14 residues. From germline, CDR1 is ENHRY and CDR2 SYGVKD. V shed 7 bases, J shed 6 bases, and the junction held 9 bases outside the gene matches. CDR3: CAIKIAGGMGEQYF. DNA of the CDR3: TGTGCCATCAAAATAGCGGGAGGAATGGGCGAGCAGTACTTC.

The chain recombines TRBV7-2 with TRBJ2-3, with 9 bases identical to TRBD2. The trim removed 4 bases at V and 2 bases at J, leaving 4 bases unmatched. CDR3 size: 15 residues. In germline, CDR1 is SGHTA, CDR2 FQGNSA. The CDR3 nucleotides are TGTGCCAGCAGCTCCCTAGCGGGGTTCACAGATACGCAGTATTTT. Its translation is CASSSLAGFTDTQYF.

This chain connects TRBV11-2 to TRBJ2-7, with 7 bases aligning to TRBD1. V dropped 1 base and J dropped 3; count of bases not matched to a gene: 3. The CDR3 length is 14 residues. Germline V lookup: CDR1 SGHAT, CDR2 FQNNGV. The CDR3 DNA reads as TGTGCCAGCAGCTTAGGACCAGGGGGCTACGAGCAGTACTTC. Its protein is CASSLGPGGYEQYF. Full variable domain (rest looked up from reference TRBV11-2 and TRBJ2-7): EAGVAQSPRYKIIEKRQSVAFWCNPISGHATLYWYQQILGQGPKLLIQFQNNGVVDDSQLPKDRFSAERLKGVDSTLKIQPAKLEDSAVYLCASSLGPGGYEQYFGPGTRLTVT.